The source of this T cell receptor (beta chain) is a study of blood T cell repertoires in COVID-19. Study-wide context: From the United States, Italy and Spain came samples of acute and convalescent COVID-19.

The method was immunoSEQ multiplex PCR; TCRdb's version includes in-frame clones alone and lacks a portion of them. This sample yields 200,000 to 250,000 clones, of which 87% are seen a single time; about 6% belongs to the top ten. CDR1 is SEHNR, CDR2 FQNEAQ, per germline (reference sequence). The CDR3 length is 16 residues. The V and J ends lost 5 bases and 5 bases respectively, with 22 bases between them. What was sequenced was PBMCs or T cells enriched from blood (not recorded which). The V call is TRBV7-9, the J call TRBJ2-7, with TRBD2 as a possible D gene (6 bases). This clonotype originated in a woman in her 30s with acute COVID-19. CDR3 loop: CASSHRPGRDRDEQYF. The CDR3 DNA is TGTGCCAGCAGCCACCGCCCAGGGCGGGATCGGGACGAGCAGTACTTC.